The 5 T cell receptor beta chains below all came from one sample that was sequenced in a study of shared clonotypes between healthy human individuals. Clones were sequenced by immunoSEQ multiplex PCR, and TCRdb holds only the in-frame ones, with some missing. The sample carries some 2,000,000 clones, about 94% recorded once. The specimen sequenced was naive CD4+ T cells sorted from blood. Subset noted: CD45RA+ positively selected. These receptors were obtained from a man between 18 and 35 years old in good health.

The chain employs TRBV5-1 and TRBJ1-3; no clear D gene. This CDR3 has 13 amino acids. The V gene's germline CDR1 is SGHRS and CDR2 YFSETQ. Trimming stripped 4 bases from V and 3 bases from J, with 8 bases between. The CDR3 DNA is TGCGCCAGCAGCGAGGCGAGTGGAAACACCATATATTTT. Residues: CASSEASGNTIYF.

This clone was found a few times. This rearrangement joins TRBV19 to TRBJ2-1, with 9 nucleotides matching TRBD2. V shed 6 bases, J shed 8 bases, and the junction held 11 bases outside the gene matches. The CDR3 runs 15 residues. Germline V gene sequence: CDR1 LNHDA, CDR2 SQIVND (reference sequence). As DNA, the CDR3 is TGTGCCAGTAGAGCTGGTAGCGGGAGAGTGGATGAGCAGTTCTTC. Protein product: CASRAGSGRVDEQFF. Variable domain in full (rest from reference TRBV19 and TRBJ2-1): DGGITQSPKYLFRKEGQNVTLSCEQNLNHDAMYWYRQDPGQGLRLIYYSQIVNDFQKGDIAEGYSVSREKKESFPLTVTSAQKNPTAFYLCASRAGSGRVDEQFFGPGTRLTVL.

Only a few counts were recorded for this clone. The chain employs TRBV5-1 and TRBJ1-6; possible D gene TRBD1, 6 bases. CDR3 length equals 15 residues. The V end was cut by 2 bases, the J end by 7 bases, with 13 bases between. CDR1 and CDR2 from the germline V gene are SGHRS and YFSETQ. The CDR3 DNA reads as TGCGCCAGCAGCTTTAAAGGGGGTGACAATTCACCCCTCCACTTT. It specifies CASSFKGGDNSPLHF.

The V gene is TRBV6-5, the J gene TRBJ2-7; D perhaps matches TRBD1 (5 bases). The CDR3 runs to 16 residues. The V and J ends lost 2 bases and 4 bases respectively, with 18 bases between them. The V gene's germline CDR1 is MNHEY and CDR2 SVGAGI. The CDR3 spells CASSYRQSPTPYEQYF. Written as DNA, the CDR3 is TGTGCCAGCAGTTACAGACAGTCACCCACCCCATACGAGCAGTACTTC.

The CDR3 region is CASGGVGEKLFF. Written as DNA, the CDR3 is TGTGCCAGCGGAGGGGTAGGGGAAAAACTGTTTTTT. V is TRBV28 and J is TRBJ1-4; D may be TRBD1 (5 bases). The germline V and J ends were trimmed by 8 bases and 8 bases, with 12 bases remaining between them. Germline values: CDR1 MDHEN, CDR2 SYDVKM. The CDR3 loop spans 12 amino acids.